The TCR beta chain under discussion was sequenced for a study of blood T cell repertoires in COVID-19. Study at large: Sites in the United States, Italy and Spain provided acute and convalescent COVID-19 samples. PBMCs, B-cell-depleted T cells, or T cells provided the cDNA or gDNA that made up the material.

The CDR3 has 13 amino acids. V was shortened by 5 bases and J by 8 bases, with 15 bases between the two germline ends. Looked up from germline, CDR1 is MNHEY and CDR2 is SMNVEV (reference sequence). Original methodology: Amplification of reference gene primers was used by the study to estimate nucleated cell counts. Measured with immunoSEQ multiplex PCR; TCRdb has only the in-frame clones, and not every one. From that table come the V and J calls and clone size; the DNA was used to work out D and trimming. Of tens of thousands of clones listed, 60% to 85% are singletons. Sequencing used peripheral blood. The rearrangement uses TRBV27 and TRBJ1-2; possible D gene TRBD1, 5 bases. The receptor was isolated from a man between 60 and 75 years old with active COVID-19. CDR3 amino acids: CASSGDPSGGYTF. DNA for the CDR3: TGTGCCAGCAGTGGGGACCCCAGCGGGGGCTACACCTTC.